This TCR beta chain was identified in a study of low-dose radiotherapy and immunotherapy resistance in tumors. About the research overall: Individuals in Cohort 2 had 1 Gy per fraction every two weeks, adding up to 13 Gy over 26 weeks. The authors gave intravenous cyclophosphamide 200 mg/m2 every two weeks, one day before radiation and immunotherapy.

The V end lost 0 bases, the J end lost 6 bases, and 11 bases lay between the germline ends. This CDR3 is built from 13 residues. Germline V lookup: CDR1 DFQATT, CDR2 SNEGSKA (reference sequence). This clonotype has a count of ten or more. First-strand cDNA relied on TRAV- and TRBV-specific primers spanning alpha and beta chains. TCRs were put through 20 to 25 PCR cycles of amplification with Phusion. A constant-region primer and the V-primer adapter served as the primer pair. One entry per CDR3 protein, called by TCRdb with MiXCR from the reads. The repertoire holds around 60,000 distinct CDR3 sequences, with about 25% as singletons. Indicated time point: after trial treatment. Specified treatment: LDRT plus nivolumab, ipilimumab, low-dose cyclophosphamide and aspirin (RACIN trial). It was nivolumab, ipilimumab, aspirin, low-dose cyclophosphamide and low-dose radiotherapy that donors received.

This material consisted of PBMCs, taken after low-dose radiotherapy plus immunotherapy. The gene calls are TRBV20-1 and TRBJ2-5; perhaps TRBD1 as D (6 bases). The receptor was isolated from a male donor with prostate cancer. CDR3 DNA sequence: TGCAGTGCTAGAGACAGGGGCAACAAGACCCAGTACTTC. Protein: CSARDRGNKTQYF.